This entry concerns a single T cell receptor beta chain. This CDR3 is also generated by other DNA sequences in the sample. Profiled with immunoSEQ multiplex PCR; TCRdb holds only in-frame clones, not every one. The data contain about 310,000 clones, approximately 86% of them singletons. This sample is part of a study of blood T cell repertoires in COVID-19. Across the study: Material from acute and convalescent COVID-19 was sourced from the United States, Italy and Spain.

Participants' reported clinical history set cohort assignment. This CDR3 spans 12 amino acids. Trimming took 3 bases from V and 3 from J, leaving 3 bases between them. The germline gives CDR1 SGHTA, CDR2 FQGNSA. Source material: PBMCs or T cells enriched from blood (not recorded which). The receptor was isolated from a woman between 18 and 29 years old who had recovered from COVID-19. The rearrangement links TRBV7-2 to TRBJ1-5; D uncertain. The CDR3 loop reads CASSFNNQPQHF. The CDR3 DNA reads as TGTGCCAGCAGCTTCAACAATCAGCCCCAGCATTTT.